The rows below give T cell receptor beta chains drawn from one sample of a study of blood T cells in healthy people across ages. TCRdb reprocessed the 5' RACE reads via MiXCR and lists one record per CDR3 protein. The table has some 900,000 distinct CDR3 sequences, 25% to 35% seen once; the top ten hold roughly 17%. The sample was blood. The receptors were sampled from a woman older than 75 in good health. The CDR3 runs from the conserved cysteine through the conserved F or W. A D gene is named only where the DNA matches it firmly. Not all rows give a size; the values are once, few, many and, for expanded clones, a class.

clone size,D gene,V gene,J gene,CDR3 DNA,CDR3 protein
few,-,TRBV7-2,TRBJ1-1,TGTGCCAGCGGTTCTTCTCACGTCGGGGGAGCTTTCTTT,CASGSSHVGGAFF
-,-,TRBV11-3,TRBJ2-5,TGTGCCAGCAGCATATCTTACCAAGAGACCCAGTACTTC,CASSISYQETQYF
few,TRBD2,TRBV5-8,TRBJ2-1,TGTGCCAGCAGCCGACTAGCGGGTGAGCAGTTCTTC,CASSRLAGEQFF
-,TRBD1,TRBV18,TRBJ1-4,TGTGCCAGCTCGCAGGGACAGGGGGCTGAAAAACTGTTTTTT,CASSQGQGAEKLFF
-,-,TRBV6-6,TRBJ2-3,TGTGCCAGCATCGACACCTCAAGCACAGATACGCAGTATTTT,CASIDTSSTDTQYF
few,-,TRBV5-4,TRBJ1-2,TGTGCCAGCAGCTTGGACAGGGCCTACACCTTC,CASSLDRAYTF
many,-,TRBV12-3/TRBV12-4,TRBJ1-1,TGTGCCAGCAGTTTTTTGACCGGACAGATGAACACTGAAGCTTTCTTT,CASSFLTGQMNTEAFF
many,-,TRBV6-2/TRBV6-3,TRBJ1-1,TGTGCCAGCAGTGCCCAACTGGATGGCGAAGCTTTCTTT,CASSAQLDGEAFF
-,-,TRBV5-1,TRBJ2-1,TGCGCCAGCTTCTCAGGAGTTTCTTTGTCTAGTGAGCAGTTCTTC,CASFSGVSLSSEQFF
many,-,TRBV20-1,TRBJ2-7,TGCAGTGCTAGAAACCGGGACGCAAACGTAATAGGGCAGTACTTC,CSARNRDANVIGQYF
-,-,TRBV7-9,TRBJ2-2,TGTGCCAGCAGCTCCCGACAGGTCCAAGGGACCGGGGAGCTGTTTTTT,CASSSRQVQGTGELFF
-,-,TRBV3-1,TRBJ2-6,TGTGCCAGCAGCCAAGACAGGGCCCTCTCTGGGGCCAACGTCCTGACTTTC,CASSQDRALSGANVLTF
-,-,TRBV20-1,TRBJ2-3,TGCAGTGCGCCCGGGCAGGGGACACGTTCTAGCACAGATACGCAGTATTTT,CSAPGQGTRSSTDTQYF
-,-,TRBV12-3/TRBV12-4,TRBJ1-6,TGTGCCAGCAGTAAACAGTCGGCTAATTCACCCCTCTACTTT,CASSKQSANSPLYF
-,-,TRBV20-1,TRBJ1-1,TGCAGTGCCCGTGACTTTGGGGGAGTGAACACTGAAGCTTTCTTT,CSARDFGGVNTEAFF
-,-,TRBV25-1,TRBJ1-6,TGTGCCAGCACCCTGGGGTTTGCCCCCCCCCACTTT,CASTLGFAPPHF
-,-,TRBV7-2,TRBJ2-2,TGTGCCAGCAGCGCCGGGCACGTCGGGACCGGGGAGCTGTTTTTT,CASSAGHVGTGELFF
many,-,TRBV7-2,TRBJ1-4,TGTGCCAGCAGCTTAGGTGGCAGGACAACTAATGAAAAACTGTTTTTT,CASSLGGRTTNEKLFF
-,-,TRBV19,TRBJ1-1,TGTGCCAGTAAAATCCAGGAGGGCCGTTTGAACACTGAAGCTTTCTTT,CASKIQEGRLNTEAFF
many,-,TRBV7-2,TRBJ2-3,TGTGCCAGCAGTCTCGCCTACACAGATACGCAGTATTTT,CASSLAYTDTQYF
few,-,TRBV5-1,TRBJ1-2,TGCGCCAGCAGCTTGGCGGACAACGGGGGCTATGGCTGCACCTTC,CASSLADNGGYGCTF
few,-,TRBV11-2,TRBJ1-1,TGTGCCAGCAGCCCCGGGAAGTTCAGAGCTTTCTTT,CASSPGKFRAFF
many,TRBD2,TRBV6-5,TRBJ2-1,TGTGCCAGCAGTCAACAGCGGGGGGGCGGGCAGTTCTTC,CASSQQRGGGQFF
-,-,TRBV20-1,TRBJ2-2,TGCAGCGGAGGAGGGGGGGGAAATACCGGGGAGCTGTTTTTT,CSGGGGGNTGELFF
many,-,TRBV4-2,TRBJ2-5,TGTGCCAGCAGCCAAGCCCCGGAGCAGGGGCAAGAGACCCAGTACTTC,CASSQAPEQGQETQYF
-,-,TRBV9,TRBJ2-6,TGTGCCAGCAGCGTAGAATCGTTTGGGGCCAACGTCCTGACTTTC,CASSVESFGANVLTF
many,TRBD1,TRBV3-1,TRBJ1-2,TGTGCCAGCAGCCAATGGGACAGGGCTTCTAACTATGGCTACACCTTC,CASSQWDRASNYGYTF
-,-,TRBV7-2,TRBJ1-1,TGTGCCAGCAGCCGGGGGGCGAACACTGAAGCTTTCTTT,CASSRGANTEAFF
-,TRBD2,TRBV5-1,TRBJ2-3,TGCGCCAGCAGCTCCACGGCTAGCGGGGTTGGTACAGATACGCAGTATTTT,CASSSTASGVGTDTQYF
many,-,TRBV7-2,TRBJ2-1,TGTGCCAGCAGCTTCCTTGGGACGGCGGGCAATGAGCAGTTCTTC,CASSFLGTAGNEQFF
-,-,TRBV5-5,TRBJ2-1,TGTGCCAGCAGTGCCGGACCCCCCGACAATGAGCAGTTCTTC,CASSAGPPDNEQFF
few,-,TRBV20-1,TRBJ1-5,TGCAGTGCTAGCTACGGTTATAGCAATCAGCCCCAGCATTTT,CSASYGYSNQPQHF
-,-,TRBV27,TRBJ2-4,TGTGCCAGCAGACCTCAGGCAGCGAAGGGGATAACCAAAAACATTCAGTACTTC,CASRPQAAKGITKNIQYF
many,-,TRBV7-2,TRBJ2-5,TGTGCCAGCAGCCCAGGGGTCTCGGCCGCTGGGACCCAGTACTTC,CASSPGVSAAGTQYF
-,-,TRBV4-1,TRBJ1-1,TGCGCCAGCAGCCAAGTGTTGAGGGGTACTGAAGCTTTCTTT,CASSQVLRGTEAFF
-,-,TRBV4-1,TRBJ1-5,TGCGCCAGCAGCCTCCAACCGATCGGGGGTCAGCCCCAGCATTTT,CASSLQPIGGQPQHF
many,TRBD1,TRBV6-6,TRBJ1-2,TGTGCCAGCAGACTAACGGACAGGAGAGGAGGCTACACCTTC,CASRLTDRRGGYTF
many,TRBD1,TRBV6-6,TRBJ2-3,TGTGCCAGCAGTTCCTCCCCCGGACAGGGGCCATCAGATACGCAGTATTTT,CASSSSPGQGPSDTQYF
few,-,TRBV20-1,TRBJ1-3,TGCAGTGCTAGAGACTGGGGAGATGGAAACACCATATATTTT,CSARDWGDGNTIYF
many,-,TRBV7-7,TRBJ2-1,TGTGCCAGCAGCTTAGACTGGGGAAGAGGGAATGAGCAGTTCTTC,CASSLDWGRGNEQFF
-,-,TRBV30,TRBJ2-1,TGTGCCCGGACTGCCTACAATGAGCAGTTCTTC,CARTAYNEQFF
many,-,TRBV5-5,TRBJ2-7,TGTGCCAGCAGCTTTCCTAGAAAGTCCTACGAGCAGTACTTC,CASSFPRKSYEQYF
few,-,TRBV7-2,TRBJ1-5,TGTGCCAGCAGCTTGGGGGGCATAAGCAATCAGCCCCAGCATTTT,CASSLGGISNQPQHF
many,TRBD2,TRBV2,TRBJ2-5,TGTGCCAGCAATGGACTAGCGGGGGACCTCCAAGAGACCCAGTACTTC,CASNGLAGDLQETQYF
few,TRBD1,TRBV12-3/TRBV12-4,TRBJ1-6,TGTGCCAGCAGTGGACGGACAGGGCGGAATTCACCCCTCCACTTT,CASSGRTGRNSPLHF
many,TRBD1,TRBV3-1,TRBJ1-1,TGTGCCAGCAGCCAAGTCATAGCTTGGGACAGGGATAACACTGAAGCTTTCTTT,CASSQVIAWDRDNTEAFF
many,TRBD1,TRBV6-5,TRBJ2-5,TGTGCCAGCAGTTACCGGACAGGGGGCAAGGAGACCCAGTACTTC,CASSYRTGGKETQYF
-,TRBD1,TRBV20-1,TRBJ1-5,TGCAGTGCTGCCGGGACAGACAATCAGCCCCAGCATTTT,CSAAGTDNQPQHF
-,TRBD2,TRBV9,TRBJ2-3,TGTGCCAGCAGCTCGCTGGGGGGCGGGGGGGCGGCAGATACGCAGTATTTT,CASSSLGGGGAADTQYF